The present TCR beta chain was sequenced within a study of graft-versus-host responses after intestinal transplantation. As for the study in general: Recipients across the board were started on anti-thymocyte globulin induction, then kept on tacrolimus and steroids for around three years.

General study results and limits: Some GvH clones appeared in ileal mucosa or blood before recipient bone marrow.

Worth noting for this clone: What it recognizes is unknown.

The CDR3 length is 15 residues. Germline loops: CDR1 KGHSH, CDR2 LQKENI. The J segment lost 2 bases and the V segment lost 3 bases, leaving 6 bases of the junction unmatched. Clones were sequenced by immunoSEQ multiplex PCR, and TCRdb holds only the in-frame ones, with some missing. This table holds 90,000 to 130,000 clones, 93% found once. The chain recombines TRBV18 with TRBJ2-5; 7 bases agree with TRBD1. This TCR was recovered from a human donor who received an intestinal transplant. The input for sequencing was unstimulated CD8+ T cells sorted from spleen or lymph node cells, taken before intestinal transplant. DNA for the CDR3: TGTGCCAGCTCACCCTCGACAGGGTGGCAAGAGACCCAGTACTTC. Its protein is CASSPSTGWQETQYF.